This paragraph reports one T cell receptor beta chain. What it binds is unknown. This CDR3 is 16 amino acids long. Germline V gene sequence: CDR1 SGHTA, CDR2 FQGNSA. J was trimmed by 2 bases and V by 1 base; bases with no gene match: 3. The data are from a study of cytomegalovirus exposure and HLA in healthy donors. Regarding the study as a whole: Later, an analysis found that common viral pathogens appeared to be linked with several of the most significant clusters. Generally TCR sequences proved uncommon, though certain public TCRs appeared in numerous donors. According to the study, 160 or so TCR beta chains were cytomegalovirus-associated.

Primers: 60 Vbeta forward and 13 Jbeta reverse. The assay was immunoSEQ multiplex PCR, and TCRdb's table has in-frame clones only and misses some. There are around 130,000 clones in the sample; around 65% occur only once, and 6.5% lies in the top ten. Source material: PBMCs. This chain links TRBV7-2 with TRBJ2-7; 12 bases are shared with TRBD2. The source is a woman aged 60-75 years in good health and CMV-seronegative. The CDR3 DNA is TGTGCCAGCAGCTTAGATTCTAGCGGGGGGGCCTACGAGCAGTACTTC. Protein sequence: CASSLDSSGGAYEQYF.